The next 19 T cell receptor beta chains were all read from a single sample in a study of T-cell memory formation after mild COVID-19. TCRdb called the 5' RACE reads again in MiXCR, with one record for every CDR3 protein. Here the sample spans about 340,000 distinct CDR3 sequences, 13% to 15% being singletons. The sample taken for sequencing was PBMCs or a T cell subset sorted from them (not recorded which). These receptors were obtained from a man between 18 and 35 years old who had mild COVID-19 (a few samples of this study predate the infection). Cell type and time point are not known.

The CDR3 nucleotides are TGTGCCAGCAGCTCGAGCGACGGCCTCTATGGCTACACCTTC. Protein sequence: CASSSSDGLYGYTF. The chain combines TRBV5-4 with TRBJ1-2; the D is unclear. The CDR3 loop spans 14 amino acids. CDR1 is SGHNT, CDR2 YYREEE, per germline (reference sequence). The V end was cut by 3 bases, the J end by 4 bases, with 13 bases between.

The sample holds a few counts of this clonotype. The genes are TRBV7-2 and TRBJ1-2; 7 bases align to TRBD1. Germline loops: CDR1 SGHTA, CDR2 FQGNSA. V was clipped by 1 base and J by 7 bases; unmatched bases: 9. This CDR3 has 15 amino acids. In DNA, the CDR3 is TGTGCCAGCAGCTTAGGGGGCAGGGGGTTCTCTGGCTACACCTTC. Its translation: CASSLGGRGFSGYTF.

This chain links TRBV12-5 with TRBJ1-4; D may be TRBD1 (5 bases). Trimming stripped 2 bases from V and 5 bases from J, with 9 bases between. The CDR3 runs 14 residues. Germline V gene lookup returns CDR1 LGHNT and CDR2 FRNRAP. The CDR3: CASGLYRTNEKLFF. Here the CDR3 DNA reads TGTGCTAGTGGTTTGTACAGGACCAATGAAAAACTGTTTTTT.

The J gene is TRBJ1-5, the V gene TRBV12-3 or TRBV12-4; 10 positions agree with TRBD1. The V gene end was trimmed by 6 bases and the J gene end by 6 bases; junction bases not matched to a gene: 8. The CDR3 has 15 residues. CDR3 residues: CASSQSRTGGQPQHF. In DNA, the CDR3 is TGTGCCAGCAGCCAAAGTAGGACAGGGGGTCAGCCCCAGCATTTT.

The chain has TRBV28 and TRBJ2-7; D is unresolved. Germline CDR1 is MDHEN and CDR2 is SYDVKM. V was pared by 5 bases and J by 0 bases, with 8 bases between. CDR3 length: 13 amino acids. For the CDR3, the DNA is TGTGCCAGCAGTGTGTCAAGCTCCTACGAGCAGTACGTC. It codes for CASSVSSSYEQYV.

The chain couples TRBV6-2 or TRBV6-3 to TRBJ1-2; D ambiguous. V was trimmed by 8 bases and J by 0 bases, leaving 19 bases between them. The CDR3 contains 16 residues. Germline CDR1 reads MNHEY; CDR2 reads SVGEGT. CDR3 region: CASSWAARTANYGYTF. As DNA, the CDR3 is TGTGCCAGCTCCTGGGCGGCCCGGACGGCTAACTATGGCTACACCTTC.

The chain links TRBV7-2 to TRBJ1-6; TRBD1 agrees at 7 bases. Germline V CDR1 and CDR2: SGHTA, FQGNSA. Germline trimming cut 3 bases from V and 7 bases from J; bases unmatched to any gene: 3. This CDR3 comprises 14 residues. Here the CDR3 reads CASSFRDSNSPLHF. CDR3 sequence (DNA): TGTGCCAGCAGCTTCCGGGACAGCAATTCACCCCTCCACTTT.

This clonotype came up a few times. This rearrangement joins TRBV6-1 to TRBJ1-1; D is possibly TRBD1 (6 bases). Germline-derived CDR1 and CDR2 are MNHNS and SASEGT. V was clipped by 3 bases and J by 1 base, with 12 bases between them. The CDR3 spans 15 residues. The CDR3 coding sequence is TGTGCCAGCAGTGACAGTGGGACACCGAACACTGAAGCTTTCTTT. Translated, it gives CASSDSGTPNTEAFF.

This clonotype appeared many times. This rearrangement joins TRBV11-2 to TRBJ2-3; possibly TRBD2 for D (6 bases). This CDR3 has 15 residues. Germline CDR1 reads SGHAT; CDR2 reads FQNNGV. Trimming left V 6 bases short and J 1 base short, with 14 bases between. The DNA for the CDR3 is TGTGCCAGCAGAAGACTAGAGACGGGCACAGATACGCAGTATTTT. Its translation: CASRRLETGTDTQYF.

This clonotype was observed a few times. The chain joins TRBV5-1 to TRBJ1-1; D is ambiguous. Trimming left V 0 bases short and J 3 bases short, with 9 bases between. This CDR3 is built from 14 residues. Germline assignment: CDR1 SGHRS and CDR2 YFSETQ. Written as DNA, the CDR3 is TGCGCCAGCAGCTTGGATCTCGGTCACACTGAAGCTTTCTTT. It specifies CASSLDLGHTEAFF. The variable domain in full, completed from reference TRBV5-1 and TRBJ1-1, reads KAGVTQTPRYLIKTRGQQVTLSCSPISGHRSVSWYQQTPGQGLQFLFEYFSETQRNKGNFPGRFSGRQFSNSRSEMNVSTLELGDSALYLCASSLDLGHTEAFFGQGTRLTVV.

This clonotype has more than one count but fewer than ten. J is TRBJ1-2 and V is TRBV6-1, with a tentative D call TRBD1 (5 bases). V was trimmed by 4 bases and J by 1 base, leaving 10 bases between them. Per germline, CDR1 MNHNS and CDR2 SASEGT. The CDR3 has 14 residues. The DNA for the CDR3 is TGTGCCAGCAGTGCGGGGGACCTTAACTATGGCTACACCTTC. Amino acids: CASSAGDLNYGYTF.

In nucleotides, the CDR3 is TGTGCCAGTAGTATAGCAGGGTTGAACACTGAAGCTTTCTTT. Protein: CASSIAGLNTEAFF. This chain uses TRBV19 with TRBJ1-1, with D perhaps TRBD1 (5 bases). V lost 1 base to trimming and J lost 0 bases, with 6 bases between them. Germline CDR1 and CDR2: LNHDA and SQIVND (reference sequence). CDR3 length: 14 amino acids.

The CDR3 is CASSWSGQLTEAFF. DNA of the CDR3: TGTGCCAGCAGCTGGTCGGGACAGCTCACTGAAGCTTTCTTT. The chain joins TRBV5-4 to TRBJ1-1; 7 nucleotides agree with TRBD1. The CDR3 has 14 residues. The germline V gene has CDR1 SGHNT and CDR2 YYREEE (reference sequence). V lost 3 bases and J lost 4; bases outside the gene matches: 6.

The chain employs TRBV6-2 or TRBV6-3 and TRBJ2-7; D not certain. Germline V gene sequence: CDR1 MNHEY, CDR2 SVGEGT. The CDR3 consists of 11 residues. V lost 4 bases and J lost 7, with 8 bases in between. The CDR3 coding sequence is TGTGCCAGCAGTTTCCTACTTGAGCAGTACTTC. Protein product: CASSFLLEQYF.

The CDR3 here is CASSSRDGAEKLFF. DNA of the CDR3: TGTGCCAGCAGCTCCCGGGACGGAGCCGAAAAACTGTTTTTT. The V and J genes are TRBV7-2 and TRBJ1-4; a possible D gene is TRBD1 (5 bases). The germline CDR1 and CDR2 sequences are SGHTA and FQGNSA. The CDR3 covers 14 residues. With 4 bases removed from V and 8 bases from J, the gap between germline ends came to 14 bases.

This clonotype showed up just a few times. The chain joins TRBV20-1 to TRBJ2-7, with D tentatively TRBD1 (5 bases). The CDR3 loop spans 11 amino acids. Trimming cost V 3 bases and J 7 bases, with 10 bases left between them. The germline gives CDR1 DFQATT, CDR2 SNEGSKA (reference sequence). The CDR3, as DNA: TGCAGTGCTAGCTCCCCAGGGGAGCAGTACGTC. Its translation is CSASSPGEQYV.

The CDR3 DNA reads TGTGCCAGCAGCGTAGGTGTCAGCGCTAGCACAGATACGCAGTATTTT. Its protein product is CASSVGVSASTDTQYF. This chain connects TRBV9 to TRBJ2-3; D is uncertain. Germline V lookup: CDR1 SGDLS, CDR2 YYNGEE. The ends were cut back, 0 bases at V and 0 bases at J, with 11 bases in the middle. The length of the CDR3 is 16 residues.

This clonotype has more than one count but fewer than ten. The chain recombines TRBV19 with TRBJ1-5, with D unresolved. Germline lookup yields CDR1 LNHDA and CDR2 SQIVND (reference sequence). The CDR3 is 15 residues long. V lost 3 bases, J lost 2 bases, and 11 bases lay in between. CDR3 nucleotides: TGTGCCAGTAGTATGTTAGGGAGTGGCAATCAGCCCCAGCATTTT. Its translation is CASSMLGSGNQPQHF. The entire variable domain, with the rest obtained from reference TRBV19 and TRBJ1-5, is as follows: DGGITQSPKYLFRKEGQNVTLSCEQNLNHDAMYWYRQDPGQGLRLIYYSQIVNDFQKGDIAEGYSVSREKKESFPLTVTSAQKNPTAFYLCASSMLGSGNQPQHFGDGTRLSIL.

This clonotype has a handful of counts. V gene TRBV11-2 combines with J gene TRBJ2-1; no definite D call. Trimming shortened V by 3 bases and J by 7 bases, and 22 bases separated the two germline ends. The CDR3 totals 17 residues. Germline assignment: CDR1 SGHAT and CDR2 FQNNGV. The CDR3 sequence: CASSFMLDLPKNNEQFF. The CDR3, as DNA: TGTGCCAGCAGCTTTATGCTAGATCTTCCCAAGAATAATGAGCAGTTCTTC.